The next 6 T cell receptor beta chains were all read from a single sample in a study of post-analysis software for immune sequencing data. Study conclusions and caveats: Four or five TRBV segments, including TRBV5-6, TRBV5-1 and TRBV20-1, were more frequent in patients than controls.

Their antigens remain unidentified. Prepared TCR beta cDNA libraries contained unique molecular identifiers. TCRdb reprocessed the PCR reads via MiXCR and lists one record per CDR3 protein. Of approximately 460,000 distinct CDR3 sequences detected, around 40% appear once; the ten largest clones hold around an eighth. Input material: blood. The receptor source for this set is a girl aged 5 to 17 with multiple sclerosis.

This clonotype was detected only once. The rearrangement joins TRBV28 to TRBJ2-7; 8 bases are shared with TRBD2. Germline CDR1 MDHEN, CDR2 SYDVKM. Unmatched junction bases numbered 7, after V lost 6 bases and J lost 0 bases. The CDR3 runs to 15 residues. DNA for the CDR3: TGTGCCAGCAGCGTGACTAGCGCCGGCTCCTACGAGCAGTACTTC. As protein: CASSVTSAGSYEQYF.

The genes are TRBV30 and TRBJ2-5; D uncertain. Germline lookup yields CDR1 GTSNPN and CDR2 SVGIG (reference sequence). Trimming took off 5 bases at V and 2 bases at J, with 12 bases between the two ends. The CDR3 extends over 13 amino acids. As DNA, the CDR3 is TGTGCCTGGTCCCTCGGCGGTCAAGAGACCCAGTACTTC. Translation gives CAWSLGGQETQYF. Together with reference TRBV30 and TRBJ2-5, the CDR3 gives the full variable domain: SQTIHQWPATLVQPVGSPLSLECTVEGTSNPNLYWYRQAAGRGLQLLFYSVGIGQISSEVPQNLSASRPQDRQFILSSKKLLLSDSGFYLCAWSLGGQETQYFGPGTRLLVL.

The J gene is TRBJ2-3, the V gene TRBV5-1; 8 positions match TRBD2. CDR1 is SGHRS, CDR2 YFSETQ, per germline. The CDR3 contains 15 residues. The V and J ends lost 3 bases and 8 bases, in that order; junction bases with no gene match: 11. The CDR3 nucleotides are TGCGCCAGCAGCTCCCTACTAGCGGCGGGGGGTACGCAGTATTTT. This sequence encodes CASSSLLAAGGTQYF.

This clonotype was counted a few times. The CDR3 protein is CASSEWTGEGYTF. CDR3 sequence (DNA): TGTGCCAGCAGTGAATGGACAGGGGAGGGCTACACCTTC. The chain links TRBV2 to TRBJ1-2; 9 bases match TRBD1. Germline CDR1 reads SNHLY; CDR2 reads FYNNEI. The V segment lost 2 bases and the J segment 8 bases; nucleotides outside the gene matches: 3. CDR3 length: 13 residues.

The rearrangement uses TRBV5-1 and TRBJ1-2; possibly TRBD1 for D (5 bases). The ends were cut back, 4 bases at V and 7 bases at J, with 17 bases in the middle. This CDR3 is 14 amino acids long. Germline CDR1 reads SGHRS; CDR2 reads YFSETQ. CDR3 sequence: CASSHTGRQGGYTF. In DNA, the CDR3 is TGCGCCAGCAGCCACACAGGCAGACAAGGTGGCTACACCTTC.

The chain joins TRBV20-1 to TRBJ2-3; TRBD2 might be the D (6 bases). This CDR3 region has 15 residues. V lost 1 base, J lost 2 bases, and 13 bases lay in between. CDR1 and CDR2 (germline): DFQATT, SNEGSKA (reference sequence). The chain's CDR3 is CSARATLAATDTQYF. The DNA for the CDR3 is TGCAGTGCTAGAGCTACACTAGCTGCCACAGATACGCAGTATTTT.